This paragraph covers one T cell receptor (beta chain) sequence. Its matching antigen is unknown. CD45RO-negative, CCR7-positively selected cells formed the naive CD8 fraction, excluding terminally differentiated effector memory CD45RA+ cells. The method was immunoSEQ multiplex PCR; TCRdb's version includes in-frame clones alone and lacks a portion of them. This sample carries 750,000 to 1,000,000 clones, over 90% of them seen once, and the ten largest clones take 24%. CDR1 and CDR2 (germline): SGHAT, FQNNGV. With V trimmed by 4 bases and J by 3 bases, 6 bases remained unmatched. This CDR3 is built from 15 residues. These data belong to a study of shared clonotypes between healthy human individuals. Broader study findings: Compared with memory subsets, naive subsets generally had larger estimated richness.

The receptor was isolated from a man under 40 in good health. V is TRBV11-2 and J is TRBJ2-4; 7 nucleotides agree with TRBD1. Sequencing was done on a sample of naive CD8+ T cells sorted from blood. For the CDR3, the DNA is TGTGCCAGCAGCTCGTACCGGGACAGCAAAAACATTCAGTACTTC. It specifies CASSSYRDSKNIQYF.